These T cell receptor beta chains were read from a single sample in a study of T cells in Graves' hyperthyroidism and ophthalmopathy. TCRdb reanalysed the multiplex PCR reads using MiXCR and keeps one entry per CDR3 protein. The sample yields around 340,000 distinct CDR3 sequences, about 15% seen once. Sequencing was done on a sample of blood. The receptors here all came from a woman younger than 45 with Graves' hyperthyroidism. Each CDR3 is given with its conserved first and last residue. The D gene is left open where the match is weak.

.	14	TRBV7-9	CASSPSPTAHEAFF
.	16	TRBV28	CASSLEAGGSGYEQYF
TRBD1	14	TRBV12-3/TRBV12-4	CASSGTGGGVPQHF
.	17	TRBV6-5	CASSYSRDPVSTDTQYF
.	12	TRBV19	CASSRGYGEQYF
.	13	TRBV29-1	CSVEVGSSYEQYF
TRBD2	14	TRBV6-2/TRBV6-3	CASRLRDYKETQYF
.	13	TRBV6-4	CASSDSGSQPQHF
.	16	TRBV15	CATSRDEAGGNQPQHF
.	15	TRBV7-7	CASSPGGGIVDEQYF
.	12	TRBV13	CASKGLYTEAFF
TRBD2	15	TRBV5-5	CASSFGLAGGETQYF
TRBD2	16	TRBV6-1	CASSEDGAGHTDTQYF
TRBD1	15	TRBV20-1	CSARAYRDSQETQYF
TRBD2	17	TRBV10-3	CAIRAGTSDRSYNEQFF
TRBD2	15	TRBV6-2/TRBV6-3	CASSARTSGYNEQFF
TRBD2	16	TRBV6-1	CASSRPGTTSTDTQYF
TRBD1	15	TRBV12-3/TRBV12-4	CASSGTGGAGNEQFF
TRBD2	14	TRBV29-1	CSVQGLANTGELFF
.	15	TRBV20-1	CSASGVVDSNQPQHF
.	14	TRBV9	CASSVGGSEETQYF
.	14	TRBV12-3/TRBV12-4	CASSPPGRGPTQHF
.	16	TRBV7-8	CASSMFFGSETDTQYF
TRBD1	15	TRBV6-1	CASSPYSTGSYGYTF
TRBD1	17	TRBV11-3	CASSPGQGALRSNEQFF
.	14	TRBV12-3/TRBV12-4	CASSLWGAPYEQYF
.	15	TRBV12-3/TRBV12-4	CASSIPPPRGDEQFF
.	13	TRBV28	CASRSSLQGTQYF
.	15	TRBV11-2	CASSLYSQGRYGYTF
TRBD2	16	TRBV2	CAIGSGTSGSYNEQFF
.	16	TRBV12-3/TRBV12-4	CASSSTSASSGNTIYF
.	10	TRBV6-1	CATWGGGYTF
.	14	TRBV28	CASSSPISNEKLFF
TRBD2	13	TRBV29-1	CSVGGGSDNEQFF
.	13	TRBV27	CASSFGSNYGYTF
TRBD1	16	TRBV5-5	CASSAPGQERSYEQYF
.	15	TRBV28	CASSFTGTWGSEQYF
.	15	TRBV20-1	CSAPPLTGTKNIQYF
.	12	TRBV3-1	CASSHGLGEQFF
.	15	TRBV5-1	CASSLSLGGSGELFF
.	16	TRBV18	CASSHGDPYSNQPQHF
.	14	TRBV5-1	CASSSAGPYNEQFF
TRBD1	17	TRBV28	CASTGSRGSSYNSPLHF
.	16	TRBV19	CASSDRDNVGLETQYF
TRBD1	15	TRBV12-3/TRBV12-4	CASSTHRGDTGELFF
TRBD1	14	TRBV9	CASSVEPSGTDISF
.	14	TRBV2	CASKEDRGPDTQYF
.	13	TRBV29-1	CSVEMDSRETQYF
.	14	TRBV10-1	CASSPGSLGDTQYF
.	19	TRBV7-2	CASSPQLSGRAGSPYEQYF